This T cell receptor beta chain stems from a study of shared clonotypes between healthy human individuals. Background on the study: The study drew on a couple of women and a few men aged 18 to 49 as donors.

Study results and limitations: What rarefaction showed was incomplete sorted-subset sequencing despite large depth.

V lost 6 bases and J lost 8; bases outside the gene matches: 12. The CDR3 loop spans 15 amino acids. Germline V gene data show CDR1 as SQVTM and CDR2 as ANQGSEA. The sorted-subset replicate PCRs were given 150 to 250 ng DNA, which is some 29,000 T cell genomes. Assay: immunoSEQ multiplex PCR; the TCRdb copy retains only in-frame clones and omits some. The table lists fewer than 1.6 million clones, less than 99% of them singletons. Points on this clone: What it recognizes is unknown.

This TCR was sampled from a man younger than 45 in good health. Sequences were obtained from naive CD4+ T cells sorted from blood. Stated subset: CD45RA+ positively selected. The V call is TRBV29-1, the J call TRBJ2-1; 11 bases are shared with TRBD2. CDR3 sequence: CSVMVGSGRADEQFF. CDR3 nucleotides: TGCAGCGTCATGGTGGGTAGCGGGAGGGCCGATGAGCAGTTCTTC.